Given below is one T cell receptor (beta chain) in context. RNA, at about 0.45 to 1 ug, was reverse transcribed with random hexamers. The immunoSEQ assay covered 54 Vbeta and 13 Jbeta segments for CDR3. Each CDR3 protein is one row after TCRdb ran MiXCR on the immunoSEQ multiplex PCR reads. Among 120,000 to 150,000 distinct CDR3 sequences listed, around 94% were seen once. The entry originates in a study of CD8 T cells in Susac syndrome. TCR beta from blood CD8+ and CD4+ T cells was sequenced. Bulk CD8+ and CD4+ cells came from magnetic negative isolation; CD8+ TEMRA by FACS. The CDR3 runs 14 residues. Germline V CDR1 and CDR2: MDHEN, SYDVKM. With 10 bases clipped from V and 2 bases from J, the junction kept 9 bases outside the gene matches.

The chain joins TRBV28 to TRBJ2-7; 9 nucleotides match TRBD1. What was sequenced was CD4+ T cells from PBMCs. The sequence was obtained from a human donor in good health. The CDR3 is CATTRRDRAYEQYF. The CDR3 bases are TGTGCCACCACCCGCCGGGACAGGGCCTACGAGCAGTACTTC.